This record looks at one T cell receptor (beta chain) sequence and its context. Clones were sequenced by immunoSEQ multiplex PCR, and TCRdb holds only the in-frame ones, with some missing. The table lists about 160,000 clones, roughly 90% of them singletons. With 0 bases removed from V and 4 bases from J, the gap between germline ends came to 9 bases. CDR3 length equals 14 residues. Germline V gene lookup returns CDR1 MNHNY and CDR2 SVGAGI (reference sequence). The data derive from a study of blood T cell repertoires in COVID-19. Study in general: The analysed material was cDNA or gDNA that came from T cells, B-cell-depleted T cells, or PBMCs.

The sequence was obtained from a man between 25 and 39 years old with COVID-19, enrolled during active disease. Material for sequencing was peripheral blood. This chain connects TRBV6-6 to TRBJ2-5, with a weak D call TRBD2 (6 bases). CDR3 DNA sequence: TGTGCCAGCAGTTACTCGATGGGGGGAGAGACCCAGTACTTC. It yields the protein CASSYSMGGETQYF.